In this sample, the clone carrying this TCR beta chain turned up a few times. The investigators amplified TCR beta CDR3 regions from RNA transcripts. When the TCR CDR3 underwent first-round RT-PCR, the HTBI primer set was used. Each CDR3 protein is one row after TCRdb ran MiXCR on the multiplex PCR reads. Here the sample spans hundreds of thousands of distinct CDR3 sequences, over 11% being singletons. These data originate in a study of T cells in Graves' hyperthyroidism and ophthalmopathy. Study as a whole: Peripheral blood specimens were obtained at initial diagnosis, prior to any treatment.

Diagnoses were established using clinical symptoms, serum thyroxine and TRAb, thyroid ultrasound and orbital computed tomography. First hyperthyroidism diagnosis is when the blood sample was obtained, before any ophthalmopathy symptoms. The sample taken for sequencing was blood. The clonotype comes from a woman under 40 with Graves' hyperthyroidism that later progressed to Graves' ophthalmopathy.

The CDR3 loop is CASARLAGDTGELFF. DNA of the CDR3: TGTGCCAGCGCCAGACTAGCGGGGGACACCGGGGAGCTGTTTTTT. The V gene is TRBV28, the J gene TRBJ2-2, with 12 bases lining up with TRBD2. Germline values: CDR1 MDHEN, CDR2 SYDVKM. CDR3 length equals 15 residues. Unmatched junction bases numbered 4, after V lost 8 bases and J lost 3 bases.